Given below is one TCR beta chain in context. The data originate from a study of T cell responses to AZD1222 COVID-19 vaccine. Profiled with immunoSEQ multiplex PCR; TCRdb holds only in-frame clones, not every one. The repertoire holds tens of thousands of clones, approximately 90% seen once, with around 9.6% in the top ten. V was pared by 5 bases and J by 8 bases, with 6 bases of the junction left unmatched. Germline values: CDR1 SGHVS, CDR2 FQNEAQ. The CDR3 sequence is 13 residues long. The sample was peripheral blood, taken on day 0 of AZD1222 vaccination. This TCR was sampled from an adult in good health. This chain joins TRBV7-8 and TRBJ1-2, with TRBD1 matching over 9 bases. The CDR3 bases are TGTGCCAGCAGCCTGGACAGGGGACGCGGCTACACCTTC. This encodes CASSLDRGRGYTF.